This T cell receptor beta chain came from a study of CD8+CD57+ T cells in acquired aplastic anemia. Genomic DNA provided the template from which TCR beta VDJ and CDR3 profiles were obtained. TCRdb re-called the reads with MiXCR, one entry per CDR3 protein. The profile shows 100,000 to 150,000 distinct CDR3 sequences, about 46% of them singletons. Germline CDR1 is SGDLS and CDR2 is YYNGEE. CDR3 length: 13 amino acids. Between the trimmed V and J ends, which lost 4 bases and 8 bases, there was a span of 15 bases. The chain recombines TRBV9 with TRBJ1-2, with D perhaps matching TRBD1 (5 bases). The clonotype was recovered from a human donor in good health, serving as a control. The sample was sorted CD4+, CD8+, or CD8+CD57+ T cells (not recorded which) from PBMCs. CDR3 nucleotides: TGTGCCAGCAGCCCCACCAGGGACGAAGGCTACACCTTC. As protein: CASSPTRDEGYTF.